This T cell receptor (beta chain) came from a study of response to subunit inactivated influenza vaccine. Study observations and caveats: T cells newly recruited by each seasonal influenza vaccination are few, the authors suggested.

Via MiXCR, TCRdb re-called the RT-PCR reads, giving one row per CDR3 protein. The sample lists approximately 730,000 distinct CDR3 sequences, approximately 15% occurring once. This CDR3 is 15 amino acids long. CDR1 and CDR2 from the germline V gene are WSHSY and SAAADI. After removal of 4 bases from V and 5 bases from J, the junction contained 7 bases not matched to a gene. Many counts were recorded for this clonotype. The target antigen is unknown. The specimen comprised PBMCs from blood, sampled 14 days before vaccination. The chain has TRBV10-2 and TRBJ2-3; 9 nucleotides line up with TRBD2. The source of this sequence is a man over 45 who received an inactivated influenza vaccine. The CDR3 DNA is TGCGCCAGCAGTGTTGGGCGGGGGGGCCTAGATACGCAGTATTTT. The encoded protein is CASSVGRGGLDTQYF.